Listed below are T cell receptor beta chains from one sample, sequenced in a study of blood T cell repertoires in COVID-19. Sequencing used immunoSEQ multiplex PCR; TCRdb keeps in-frame clones, though not all of them. Seen here are 200,000 to 250,000 clones, roughly 80% observed once, and the top ten hold around 7.3%. Sequencing was carried out using peripheral blood. These receptors all stem from a woman in her sixties or seventies with acute or convalescent COVID-19. The CDR3 runs from the conserved cysteine through the conserved F or W. The D gene is left open where the match is weak. A row's size may be missing; if present it is once, few, many or a size class.

j_call: TRBJ2-5
v_call: TRBV19
clone_size: .
d_call: TRBD1
cdr3_nt: TGTGCCAGTAGTATGGGCACAGGGGTTCCAGAGACCCAGTACTTC
cdr3_aa: CASSMGTGVPETQYF

j_call: TRBJ2-5
v_call: TRBV6-2/TRBV6-3
clone_size: .
d_call: TRBD2
cdr3_nt: TGTGCCAGCAGTTACCCTAGCGGGGGGGCTTTATTCCAAGAGACCCAGTACTTC
cdr3_aa: CASSYPSGGALFQETQYF

j_call: TRBJ2-3
v_call: TRBV21-1
clone_size: many
d_call: .
cdr3_nt: TGTGCCAGCAGCAAAGTCCTTAGCGGCGCCCCACCAGATACGCAGTATTTT
cdr3_aa: CASSKVLSGAPPDTQYF

j_call: TRBJ2-7
v_call: TRBV11-2
clone_size: .
d_call: TRBD2
cdr3_nt: TGTGCCAGCAGCTCCCTGGGACTAGCGGGGGCCTACGAGCAGTACTTC
cdr3_aa: CASSSLGLAGAYEQYF

j_call: TRBJ2-1
v_call: TRBV16
clone_size: .
d_call: TRBD1
cdr3_nt: TGTGCCAGCAGCCTGAACGGACAGGGTTACAATGAGCAGTTCTTC
cdr3_aa: CASSLNGQGYNEQFF

j_call: TRBJ1-3
v_call: TRBV7-2
clone_size: .
d_call: .
cdr3_nt: TGTGCCAGCAGCTTCACGGCTGCAGGGTCTGGAAACACCATATATTTT
cdr3_aa: CASSFTAAGSGNTIYF

j_call: TRBJ1-2
v_call: TRBV6-1
clone_size: .
d_call: .
cdr3_nt: TGTGCCAGCAGTGACAGGGGATATGGCTACACCTTC
cdr3_aa: CASSDRGYGYTF

j_call: TRBJ2-5
v_call: TRBV27
clone_size: .
d_call: TRBD2
cdr3_nt: TGTGCCAGCAGTCACCTGGGGACTAGCGGACAAGAGACCCAGTACTTC
cdr3_aa: CASSHLGTSGQETQYF

j_call: TRBJ2-7
v_call: TRBV24-1
clone_size: .
d_call: .
cdr3_nt: TGTGCCACCAGTCCTCGGGGGGCGAAGTGGTACGAGCAGTACTTC
cdr3_aa: CATSPRGAKWYEQYF

j_call: TRBJ2-3
v_call: TRBV6-2/TRBV6-3
clone_size: .
d_call: TRBD1
cdr3_nt: TGTGCCAGCAGTTACCAAGACAGGGAAAGCACAGATACGCAGTATTTT
cdr3_aa: CASSYQDRESTDTQYF

j_call: TRBJ2-3
v_call: TRBV2
clone_size: .
d_call: .
cdr3_nt: TGTGCCAGCGGGGGGGGCTATACTAGCACAGATACGCAGTATTTT
cdr3_aa: CASGGGYTSTDTQYF

j_call: TRBJ2-3
v_call: TRBV7-6
clone_size: .
d_call: TRBD1
cdr3_nt: TGTGCCAGCAGCGACCGGGACAGCCAGGCAGATACGCAGTATTTT
cdr3_aa: CASSDRDSQADTQYF

j_call: TRBJ1-1
v_call: TRBV6-5
clone_size: .
d_call: .
cdr3_nt: TGTGCCAGCAGTAGGGGGAACACTGAAGCTTTCTTT
cdr3_aa: CASSRGNTEAFF

j_call: TRBJ1-3
v_call: TRBV6-5
clone_size: .
d_call: .
cdr3_nt: TGTGCCAGCAGTCAAAGCGGCTCTGGAAACACCATATATTTT
cdr3_aa: CASSQSGSGNTIYF

j_call: TRBJ2-2
v_call: TRBV24-1
clone_size: .
d_call: TRBD1
cdr3_nt: TGTGCCACCAGTGACCCGGGACAGGCCAACACCGGGGAGCTGTTTTTT
cdr3_aa: CATSDPGQANTGELFF

j_call: TRBJ2-3
v_call: TRBV11-2
clone_size: .
d_call: .
cdr3_nt: TGTGCCAGCAGCCCTACTCTCACTGCGAATACGCAGTATTTT
cdr3_aa: CASSPTLTANTQYF

j_call: TRBJ2-5
v_call: TRBV6-5
clone_size: .
d_call: TRBD2
cdr3_nt: TGTGCCAGCCGGCGGACTAGCGGGGGCCCAGAGACCCAGTACTTC
cdr3_aa: CASRRTSGGPETQYF

j_call: TRBJ1-5
v_call: TRBV2
clone_size: few
d_call: TRBD1
cdr3_nt: TGTGCCAGCACCCCGGACAGGGGTGGCAATCAGCCCCAGCATTTT
cdr3_aa: CASTPDRGGNQPQHF

j_call: TRBJ2-1
v_call: TRBV9
clone_size: .
d_call: TRBD2
cdr3_nt: TGTGCCAGCAGCGAGCGGGGTTGGGCGTACAATGAGCAGTTCTTC
cdr3_aa: CASSERGWAYNEQFF

j_call: TRBJ2-5
v_call: TRBV18
clone_size: .
d_call: .
cdr3_nt: TGTGCCAGCTCACGCTCAGGTTTAGAGACCCAGTACTTC
cdr3_aa: CASSRSGLETQYF

j_call: TRBJ1-2
v_call: TRBV24-1
clone_size: .
d_call: TRBD1
cdr3_nt: TGTGCCACCCGACAGGGTAGAGCTAACTATGGCTACACCTTC
cdr3_aa: CATRQGRANYGYTF

j_call: TRBJ2-4
v_call: TRBV2
clone_size: few
d_call: .
cdr3_nt: TGTGCCAGCAAGGGGGGGACCACAAAAAACATTCAGTACTTC
cdr3_aa: CASKGGTTKNIQYF

j_call: TRBJ2-3
v_call: TRBV3-1/TRBV3-2
clone_size: .
d_call: .
cdr3_nt: TGTGCCAGCAGCCAAGACATCACAGATACGCAGTATTTT
cdr3_aa: CASSQDITDTQYF

j_call: TRBJ1-3
v_call: TRBV7-2
clone_size: .
d_call: TRBD1
cdr3_nt: TGTGCCAGCAGCCTAGGGGACAGGGCCGGAAACACCATATATTTT
cdr3_aa: CASSLGDRAGNTIYF

j_call: TRBJ2-7
v_call: TRBV3-1/TRBV3-2
clone_size: .
d_call: .
cdr3_nt: TGTGCCAGCAGCCAAGGGGGGGGGCTCTCCTACGAGCAGTACTTC
cdr3_aa: CASSQGGGLSYEQYF

j_call: TRBJ2-5
v_call: TRBV5-6
clone_size: .
d_call: .
cdr3_nt: TGTGCCAGCAGCACGGCGGACAGCCAAGAGACCCAGTACTTC
cdr3_aa: CASSTADSQETQYF

j_call: TRBJ2-7
v_call: TRBV29-1
clone_size: .
d_call: TRBD1
cdr3_nt: TGCAGCGTATTCGGACAGGCCGCCCCCTACGAGCAGTACTTC
cdr3_aa: CSVFGQAAPYEQYF

j_call: TRBJ2-1
v_call: TRBV11-3
clone_size: .
d_call: TRBD2
cdr3_nt: TGTGCCAGCAGCCAGGGGACTAGCGGGGGGGATAGCAAGCAGTTCTTC
cdr3_aa: CASSQGTSGGDSKQFF

j_call: TRBJ2-5
v_call: TRBV3-1/TRBV3-2
clone_size: .
d_call: TRBD2
cdr3_nt: TGTGCCAGCAACCAAGGGCTAGCGGGGGTACCAGAGACCCAGTACTTC
cdr3_aa: CASNQGLAGVPETQYF

j_call: TRBJ2-7
v_call: TRBV13
clone_size: .
d_call: TRBD1
cdr3_nt: TGTGCCAGCAGCCGACCGGACAGGGGCGACGAGCAGTACTTC
cdr3_aa: CASSRPDRGDEQYF

j_call: TRBJ1-5
v_call: TRBV9
clone_size: .
d_call: TRBD1
cdr3_nt: TGTGCCAGCAGCGTCTCCGGGACAGGCAATCAGCCCCAGCATTTT
cdr3_aa: CASSVSGTGNQPQHF

j_call: TRBJ2-3
v_call: TRBV24-1
clone_size: .
d_call: .
cdr3_nt: TGTGCCACCAGTGATCTCCAGGGAGGTTCAAATACGCAGTATTTT
cdr3_aa: CATSDLQGGSNTQYF

j_call: TRBJ1-6
v_call: TRBV2
clone_size: .
d_call: TRBD1
cdr3_nt: TGTGCCAGCAGTGGGACAGGGAAGGGCTCACCCCTCCACTTT
cdr3_aa: CASSGTGKGSPLHF

j_call: TRBJ2-3
v_call: TRBV3-1/TRBV3-2
clone_size: .
d_call: TRBD2
cdr3_nt: TGTGCCAGCAGCCAGCTAAGCGGGGGGGCCGCAGATACGCAGTATTTT
cdr3_aa: CASSQLSGGAADTQYF

j_call: TRBJ1-2
v_call: TRBV10-2
clone_size: few
d_call: .
cdr3_nt: TGCGCCAGCAGTGTCGGGACTAACTATGGCTACACCTTC
cdr3_aa: CASSVGTNYGYTF

j_call: TRBJ2-2
v_call: TRBV5-4
clone_size: .
d_call: .
cdr3_nt: TGTGCCAGCAGCGCCATCGGTCGGGGCGGGGAGCTGTTTTTT
cdr3_aa: CASSAIGRGGELFF

j_call: TRBJ2-1
v_call: TRBV10-1
clone_size: .
d_call: TRBD1
cdr3_nt: TGCGCCAGCAGTCAGGACAGGGGGCCCTACAATGAGCAGTTCTTC
cdr3_aa: CASSQDRGPYNEQFF

j_call: TRBJ2-3
v_call: TRBV14
clone_size: .
d_call: .
cdr3_nt: TGTGCCAGCAGCCAAGAGGGCCCCGGGGTCCCGTGGGCAGATACGCAGTATTTT
cdr3_aa: CASSQEGPGVPWADTQYF

j_call: TRBJ2-2
v_call: TRBV9
clone_size: .
d_call: TRBD1
cdr3_nt: TGTGCCAGCACCCAAGGATTAGCAGGGGGCTACACCGGGGAGCTGTTTTTT
cdr3_aa: CASTQGLAGGYTGELFF

j_call: TRBJ2-2
v_call: TRBV4-1
clone_size: .
d_call: .
cdr3_nt: TGCGCCAGCAGCCGGGTCAGGGGACCTCTGACCGGGGAGCTGTTTTTT
cdr3_aa: CASSRVRGPLTGELFF

j_call: TRBJ1-1
v_call: TRBV2
clone_size: few
d_call: .
cdr3_nt: TGTGCCAGCTTAACTCAGGGGCGTACGGCTGAAGCTTTCTTT
cdr3_aa: CASLTQGRTAEAFF

j_call: TRBJ1-4
v_call: TRBV6-5
clone_size: .
d_call: .
cdr3_nt: TGTGCCAGCAGAGACAGCCAGAATGAAAAACTGTTTTTT
cdr3_aa: CASRDSQNEKLFF

j_call: TRBJ2-7
v_call: TRBV7-2
clone_size: .
d_call: .
cdr3_nt: TGTGCCAGCAGCTCAGGACAGTACGAGCAGTACTTC
cdr3_aa: CASSSGQYEQYF

j_call: TRBJ2-5
v_call: TRBV5-1
clone_size: .
d_call: TRBD1
cdr3_nt: TGCGCCAGCAGCTCGGGACAGGGAGTGGAGACCCAGTACTTC
cdr3_aa: CASSSGQGVETQYF

j_call: TRBJ2-1
v_call: TRBV5-1
clone_size: .
d_call: .
cdr3_nt: TGCGCCAGCAGCCTACCAGGTAATGAGCAGTTCTTC
cdr3_aa: CASSLPGNEQFF

j_call: TRBJ2-1
v_call: TRBV10-2
clone_size: .
d_call: TRBD2
cdr3_nt: TGCGCCAGCGCTGGGACTAGCGGGTCGTCCTACAATGAGCAGTTCTTC
cdr3_aa: CASAGTSGSSYNEQFF

j_call: TRBJ2-4
v_call: TRBV6-6
clone_size: .
d_call: TRBD2
cdr3_nt: TGTGCCAGCAGTCGAAGCACAGGGACTAGCGATCTAGCCAAAAACATTCAGTACTTC
cdr3_aa: CASSRSTGTSDLAKNIQYF

j_call: TRBJ1-2
v_call: TRBV6-4
clone_size: .
d_call: .
cdr3_nt: TGTGCCAGCAGTGAACAGGCCGGGGGGGGCTACACCTTC
cdr3_aa: CASSEQAGGGYTF

j_call: TRBJ1-1
v_call: TRBV6-2/TRBV6-3
clone_size: .
d_call: TRBD1
cdr3_nt: TGTGCCAGCAGTTTTACAGGGGAGACTGAAGCTTTCTTT
cdr3_aa: CASSFTGETEAFF

j_call: TRBJ1-5
v_call: TRBV2
clone_size: .
d_call: .
cdr3_nt: TGTGCCAGCAGTCAGATAGGGCGGGGATTAGTCAATCAGCCCCAGCATTTT
cdr3_aa: CASSQIGRGLVNQPQHF